This T cell receptor beta chain appears in the sequencing data of a study of beta chain features in type 1 diabetes. Broader study findings: PCR might favor shorter templates, equally in patients and controls. Type 1 diabetes patients had moderately but significantly shorter TCRB CDR3s in all four CD4+ subsets.

Germline CDR1 and CDR2: SGHTA and FQGNSA. The CDR3 is made up of 14 amino acids. The junction had 7 bases not matched to a gene; V was cut back by 7 bases and J by 7 bases. Points on this clone: Its matching antigen is unknown.

Reverse transcription of all isolated RNA meant that expressed TCRB transcripts were sequenced. TCRdb keeps only in-frame clones here, not all; method: immunoSEQ multiplex PCR. The data show about half a million clones, roughly an eighth seen once. About 120 mL of blood, on average, came from one heparinised draw per donor. The chain employs TRBV7-2 and TRBJ2-1; 10 bases are a match to TRBD1. The clonotype was recovered from a woman aged 18-29 years in good health. Sequenced input: naive CD4+ T cells from blood. The CDR3 DNA sequence: TGTGCCAGCATCCGATTGGACAGGGGGAATGAGCAGTTCTTC. Its translation is CASIRLDRGNEQFF. Full variable domain (remainder filled in from reference TRBV7-2 and TRBJ2-1): GAGVSQSPSNKVTEKGKDVELRCDPISGHTALYWYRQSLGQGLEFLIYFQGNSAPDKSGLPSDRFSAERTGGSVSTLTIQRTQQEDSAVYLCASIRLDRGNEQFFGPGTRLTVL.